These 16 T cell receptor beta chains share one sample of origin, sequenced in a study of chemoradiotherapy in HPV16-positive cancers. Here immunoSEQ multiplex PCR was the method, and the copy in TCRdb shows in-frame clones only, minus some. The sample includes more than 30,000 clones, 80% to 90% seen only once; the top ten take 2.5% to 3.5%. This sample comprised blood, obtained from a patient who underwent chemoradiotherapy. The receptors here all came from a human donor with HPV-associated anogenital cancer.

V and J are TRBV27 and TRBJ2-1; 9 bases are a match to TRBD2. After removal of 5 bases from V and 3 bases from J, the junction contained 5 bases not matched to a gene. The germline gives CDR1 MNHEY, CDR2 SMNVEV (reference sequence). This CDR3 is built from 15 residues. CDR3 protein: CASSHRAGGYNEQFF. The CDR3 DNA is TGTGCCAGCAGTCACCGAGCGGGAGGCTACAATGAGCAGTTCTTC.

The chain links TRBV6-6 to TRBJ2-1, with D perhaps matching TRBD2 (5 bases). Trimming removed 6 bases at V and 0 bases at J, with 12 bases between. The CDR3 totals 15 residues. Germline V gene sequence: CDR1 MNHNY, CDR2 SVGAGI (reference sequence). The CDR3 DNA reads TGTGCCAGCAGAAGGGAGTCGAGCTCCTACAATGAGCAGTTCTTC. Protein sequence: CASRRESSSYNEQFF.

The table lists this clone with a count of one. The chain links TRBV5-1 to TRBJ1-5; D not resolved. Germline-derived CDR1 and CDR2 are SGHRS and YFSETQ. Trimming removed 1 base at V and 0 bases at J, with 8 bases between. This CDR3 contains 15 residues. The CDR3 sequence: CASSLMGDSNQPQHF. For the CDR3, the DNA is TGCGCCAGCAGCTTGATGGGTGATAGCAATCAGCCCCAGCATTTT.

The CDR3 loop reads CASSEYILGLLNTIYF. CDR3 sequence (DNA): TGTGCCAGCAGTGAATATATTCTAGGGTTATTAAACACCATATATTTT. J is TRBJ1-3 and V is TRBV25-1; D gene ambiguous. Trimming pared 0 bases from V and 6 bases from J, leaving 15 bases between. The germline V gene has CDR1 MGHDK and CDR2 SYGVNS. The CDR3 spans 16 residues.

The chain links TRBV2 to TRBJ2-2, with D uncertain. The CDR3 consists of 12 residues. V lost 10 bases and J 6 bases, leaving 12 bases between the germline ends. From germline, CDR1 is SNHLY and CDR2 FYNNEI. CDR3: CATWDGAGELFF. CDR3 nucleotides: TGTGCCACCTGGGATGGTGCCGGGGAGCTGTTTTTT.

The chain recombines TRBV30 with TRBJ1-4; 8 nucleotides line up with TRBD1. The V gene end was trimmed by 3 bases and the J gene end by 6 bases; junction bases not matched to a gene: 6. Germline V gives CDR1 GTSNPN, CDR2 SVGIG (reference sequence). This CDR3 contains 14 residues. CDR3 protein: CAWSGQGGDEKLFF. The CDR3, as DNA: TGTGCCTGGAGCGGACAGGGTGGGGATGAAAAACTGTTTTTT.

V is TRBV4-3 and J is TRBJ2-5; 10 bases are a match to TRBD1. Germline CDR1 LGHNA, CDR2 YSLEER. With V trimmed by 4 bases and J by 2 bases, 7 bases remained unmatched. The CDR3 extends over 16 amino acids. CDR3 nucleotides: TGCGCCAGCAGCCTACCCCGGGACAGGGGTCAAGAGACCCAGTACTTC. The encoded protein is CASSLPRDRGQETQYF.

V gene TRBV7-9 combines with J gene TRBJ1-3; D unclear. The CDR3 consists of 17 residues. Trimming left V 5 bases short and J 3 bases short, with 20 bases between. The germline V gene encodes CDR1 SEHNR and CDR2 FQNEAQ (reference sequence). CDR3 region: CASSLRPVPSLGNTIYF. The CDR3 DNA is TGTGCCAGCAGCCTCCGACCCGTACCATCTCTTGGAAACACCATATATTTT.

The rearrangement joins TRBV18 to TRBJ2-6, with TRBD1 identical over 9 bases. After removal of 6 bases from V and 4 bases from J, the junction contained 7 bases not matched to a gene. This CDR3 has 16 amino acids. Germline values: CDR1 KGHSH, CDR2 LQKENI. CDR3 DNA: TGTGCCAGCTCCCTTGACAGGGGGAACGGGGCCAACGTCCTGACTTTC. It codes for CASSLDRGNGANVLTF.

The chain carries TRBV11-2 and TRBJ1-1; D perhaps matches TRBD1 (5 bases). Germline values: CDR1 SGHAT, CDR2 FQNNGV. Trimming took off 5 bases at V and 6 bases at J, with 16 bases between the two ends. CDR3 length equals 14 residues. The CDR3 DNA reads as TGTGCCAGCAGCGCGCGGGCCGGGGGGTCTGAAGCTTTCTTT. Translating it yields CASSARAGGSEAFF.

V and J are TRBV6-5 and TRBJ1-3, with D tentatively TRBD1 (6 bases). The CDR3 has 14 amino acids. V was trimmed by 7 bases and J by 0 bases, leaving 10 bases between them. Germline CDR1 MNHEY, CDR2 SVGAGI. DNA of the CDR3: TGTGCCAGCATGAGCAGGGGCTCTGGAAACACCATATATTTT. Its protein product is CASMSRGSGNTIYF.

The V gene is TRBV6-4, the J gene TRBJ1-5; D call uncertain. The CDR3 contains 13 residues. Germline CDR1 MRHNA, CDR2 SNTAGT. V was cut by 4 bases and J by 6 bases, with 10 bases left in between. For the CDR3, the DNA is TGTGCCAGCAGTGCGGGGTTAGGTCAGCCCCAGCATTTT. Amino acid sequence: CASSAGLGQPQHF.

In DNA form, the CDR3 reads TGTGCCAGCAGTGAACGGGGACAGGGGGCCGGGGCCAACGTCCTGACTTTC. Translated, it gives CASSERGQGAGANVLTF. This rearrangement joins TRBV2 to TRBJ2-6, with 12 bases matching TRBD1. The ends lost 2 bases at V and 4 bases at J; junction bases unmatched: 3. This CDR3 is built from 17 residues. CDR1 is SNHLY and CDR2 is FYNNEI in the germline V gene.

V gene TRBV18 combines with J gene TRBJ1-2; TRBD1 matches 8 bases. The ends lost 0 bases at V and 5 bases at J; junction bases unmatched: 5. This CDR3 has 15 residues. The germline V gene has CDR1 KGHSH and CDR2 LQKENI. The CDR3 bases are TGTGCCAGCTCACCACCGGGGCAGGGGGCGTATGGCTACACCTTC. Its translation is CASSPPGQGAYGYTF.

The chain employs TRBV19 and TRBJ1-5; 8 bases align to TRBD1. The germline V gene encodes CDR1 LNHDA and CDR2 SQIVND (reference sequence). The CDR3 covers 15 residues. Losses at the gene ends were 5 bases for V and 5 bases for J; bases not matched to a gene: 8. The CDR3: CASSDGQGRYQPQHF. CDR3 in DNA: TGTGCCAGTAGTGACGGACAGGGTCGGTATCAGCCCCAGCATTTT.

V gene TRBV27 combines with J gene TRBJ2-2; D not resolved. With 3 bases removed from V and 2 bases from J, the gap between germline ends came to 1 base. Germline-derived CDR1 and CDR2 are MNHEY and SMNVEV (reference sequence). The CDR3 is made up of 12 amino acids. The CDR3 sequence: CASSFNTGELFF. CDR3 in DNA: TGTGCCAGCAGTTTTAACACCGGGGAGCTGTTTTTT.